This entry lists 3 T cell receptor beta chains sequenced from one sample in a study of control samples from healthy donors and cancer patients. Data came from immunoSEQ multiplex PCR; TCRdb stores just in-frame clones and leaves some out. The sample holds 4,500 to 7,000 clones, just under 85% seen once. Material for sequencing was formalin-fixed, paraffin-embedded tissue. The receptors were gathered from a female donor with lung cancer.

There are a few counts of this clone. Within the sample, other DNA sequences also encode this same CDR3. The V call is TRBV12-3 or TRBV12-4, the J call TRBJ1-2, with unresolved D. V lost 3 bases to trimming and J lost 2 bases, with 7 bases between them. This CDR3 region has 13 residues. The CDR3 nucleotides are TGTGCCAGCAGTTTGAACAGCAACTATGGCTACACCTTC. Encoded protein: CASSLNSNYGYTF.

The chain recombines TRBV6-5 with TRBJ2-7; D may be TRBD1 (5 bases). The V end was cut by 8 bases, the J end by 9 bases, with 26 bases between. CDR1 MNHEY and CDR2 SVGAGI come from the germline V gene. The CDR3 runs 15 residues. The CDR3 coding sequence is TGTGCCAGCGCTACCCACGGACACCCCCTACGAGGGCAGTACTTC. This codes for CASATHGHPLRGQYF.

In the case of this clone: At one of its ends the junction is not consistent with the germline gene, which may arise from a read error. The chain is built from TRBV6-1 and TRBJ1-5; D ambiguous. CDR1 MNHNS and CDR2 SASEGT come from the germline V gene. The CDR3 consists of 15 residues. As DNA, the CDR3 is TGTGCCAGCAGTGAAGGCGGCGGCCTCAATCAGTCCCAGCATTTT. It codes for CASSEGGGLNQSQHF.